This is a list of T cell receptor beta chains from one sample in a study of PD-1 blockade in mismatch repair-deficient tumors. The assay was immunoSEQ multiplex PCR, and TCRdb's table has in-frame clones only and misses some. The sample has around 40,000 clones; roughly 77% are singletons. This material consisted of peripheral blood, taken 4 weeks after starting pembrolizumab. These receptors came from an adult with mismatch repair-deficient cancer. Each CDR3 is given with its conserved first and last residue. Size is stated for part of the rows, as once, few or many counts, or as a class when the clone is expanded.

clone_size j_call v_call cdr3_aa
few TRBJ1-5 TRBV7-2 CASSPMSRAGQPQHF
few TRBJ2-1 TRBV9 CASSARSGSYYNEQFF
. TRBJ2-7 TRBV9 CASSPDRTYEQYF
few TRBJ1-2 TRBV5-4 CASSLTRDRGTGYTF
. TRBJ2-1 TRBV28 CASSLLGLAGGSRVNEQFF
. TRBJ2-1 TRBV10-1 CASTGRGPSSYNEQFF
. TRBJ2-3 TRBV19 CASSIGGVPDTQYF
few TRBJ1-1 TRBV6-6 CASSPRGGMNTEAFF
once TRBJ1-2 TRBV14 CASSPRTGDGYTF
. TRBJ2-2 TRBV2 CASEQGAPGELFF
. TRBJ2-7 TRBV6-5 CASSTGTGSYEQYF
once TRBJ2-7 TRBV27 CASADGAVPLPYEQYF
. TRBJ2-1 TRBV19 CASSSTTSGSYDEQFF
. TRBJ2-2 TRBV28 CASSQTQDGGGELFF
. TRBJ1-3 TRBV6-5 CASGVDISSGNTIYF
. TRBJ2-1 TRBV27 CASSLGTGEQFF
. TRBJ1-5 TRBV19 CASRVGGGGNQPQHF
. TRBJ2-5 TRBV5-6 CASSYLGTSEYQETQYF